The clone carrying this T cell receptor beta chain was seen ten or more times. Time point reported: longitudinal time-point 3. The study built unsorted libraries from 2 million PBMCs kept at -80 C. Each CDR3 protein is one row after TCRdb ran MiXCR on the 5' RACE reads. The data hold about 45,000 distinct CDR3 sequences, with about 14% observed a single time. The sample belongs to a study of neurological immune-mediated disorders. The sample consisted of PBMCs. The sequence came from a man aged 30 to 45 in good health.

The CDR3 DNA follows: TGCAGTGCTAGAGGGGCTAGCGGAACCTACGAGCAGTACTTC. Translating it yields CSARGASGTYEQYF. The rearrangement joins TRBV20-1 to TRBJ2-7; 7 bases match TRBD2. From germline, CDR1 is DFQATT and CDR2 SNEGSKA (reference sequence). The junction had 5 bases not matched to a gene; V was cut back by 1 base and J by 2 bases. The CDR3 loop spans 14 amino acids.